Presented here are 13 T cell receptor beta chains from one specimen sequenced in a study of response to subunit inactivated influenza vaccine. TCRdb redid the calling of the RT-PCR reads with MiXCR, one entry per CDR3 protein. This sample has some 200,000 distinct CDR3 sequences, with roughly 12% found just once. These data were also filed under a second study, of T cells expressing NK-cell markers. Per that paper: Synthesis of TCR beta cDNA relied on 5'RACE template switching carrying UMIs.

The sequenced sample was CD8+ T cells sorted from PBMCs, obtained 12 days after vaccination. The receptors were sampled from a man aged 45 to 65 who received an inactivated influenza vaccine.

The chain has TRBV13 and TRBJ2-1; 10 nucleotides match TRBD1. V shed 0 bases and J 9 bases; nucleotides not matched to a gene: 2. The CDR3 covers 14 residues. From germline, CDR1 is PRHDT and CDR2 FYEKMQ (reference sequence). CDR3: CASSLGDRGPEQFF. Written as DNA, the CDR3 is TGTGCCAGCAGCTTAGGTGACAGGGGGCCTGAGCAGTTCTTC.

This clonotype has just a few counts. The chain couples TRBV28 to TRBJ2-5, with TRBD1 identical over 8 bases. The V segment lost 5 bases and the J segment 5 bases; nucleotides outside the gene matches: 16. In germline, CDR1 is MDHEN, CDR2 SYDVKM. This CDR3 contains 17 residues. In nucleotides, the CDR3 is TGTGCCAGCAGTCAAAACAGGGGGGTTGGTGTGCGGGAGACCCAGTACTTC. As protein: CASSQNRGVGVRETQYF. Full variable domain (rest looked up from reference TRBV28 and TRBJ2-5): DVKVTQSSRYLVKRTGEKVFLECVQDMDHENMFWYRQDPGLGLRLIYFSYDVKMKEKGDIPEGYSVSREKKERFSLILESASTNQTSMYLCASSQNRGVGVRETQYFGPGTRLLVL.

This clonotype has at least ten counts. The CDR3 loop is CASSQDRGGGTDTQYF. The CDR3 DNA reads TGTGCCAGCAGCCAAGACCGGGGGGGAGGCACAGATACGCAGTATTTT. This chain links TRBV4-2 with TRBJ2-3; 8 positions agree with TRBD2. This CDR3 has 16 amino acids. CDR1 is LGHNA and CDR2 is YNFKEQ in the germline V gene. V shed 0 bases, J shed 1 base, and the junction held 3 bases outside the gene matches.

The table lists this clonotype with many counts. V usage is TRBV29-1 and J usage is TRBJ2-2; D gene unclear. This CDR3 spans 11 amino acids. Trimming left V 8 bases short and J 8 bases short, with 12 bases between. Per germline, CDR1 SQVTM and CDR2 ANQGSEA. The CDR3 protein is CSPRIGGELFF. As DNA, the CDR3 is TGCAGCCCTAGGATTGGGGGGGAGCTGTTTTTT.

The chain joins TRBV2 to TRBJ1-2, with D maybe TRBD1 (5 bases). V shed 4 bases and J shed 5 bases, with 20 bases lying between them. CDR1 is SNHLY and CDR2 is FYNNEI in the germline V gene. This CDR3 contains 16 residues. The CDR3 DNA sequence: TGTGCCAGCAGTGTGCGTCCATCCCTCGGGGCATATGGCTACACCTTC. Protein sequence: CASSVRPSLGAYGYTF.

About this clonotype itself: An end of the junction differs from the germline gene, which may be a read error. This chain links TRBV6-1 with TRBJ2-2, with 13 bases that match TRBD2. The CDR3 totals 16 residues. Germline CDR1 MNHNS, CDR2 SASEGT. CDR3 sequence: CASSIGLAGVTGELSF. The CDR3 DNA reads TGTGCCAGCAGCATCGGACTAGCGGGAGTTACCGGGGAGCTGTCTTTT.

The table lists this clonotype with a few counts. The CDR3 spells CASSQTTGANYEQYF. In DNA form, the CDR3 reads TGTGCCAGCAGCCAAACGACAGGGGCGAACTACGAGCAGTACTTC. The chain is built from TRBV6-1 and TRBJ2-7; TRBD1 matches at 8 bases. The junction had 10 bases not matched to a gene; V was cut back by 6 bases and J by 3 bases. CDR1 MNHNS and CDR2 SASEGT come from the germline V gene. The CDR3 consists of 15 residues.

Only a few counts were recorded for this clonotype. V and J are TRBV30 and TRBJ2-5; TRBD2 matches at 7 bases. From germline, CDR1 is GTSNPN and CDR2 SVGIG (reference sequence). The junction had 13 bases not matched to a gene; V was cut back by 4 bases and J by 5 bases. The CDR3 contains 15 residues. In DNA form, the CDR3 reads TGTGCCTGGAACCGGGACTACCGACTCGGGGAGACCCAGTACTTC. Protein: CAWNRDYRLGETQYF.

J is TRBJ1-1 and V is TRBV7-8; D call uncertain. V shed 6 bases and J shed 0 bases, with 8 bases lying between them. The CDR3 is 13 amino acids. Germline lookup yields CDR1 SGHVS and CDR2 FQNEAQ. This CDR3 reads CASRPHMNTEAFF. The CDR3 DNA sequence: TGTGCCAGCAGACCTCACATGAACACTGAAGCTTTCTTT.

This clonotype has a count of ten or more. J is TRBJ2-2 and V is TRBV7-9; perhaps TRBD1 as D (5 bases). V was shortened by 0 bases and J by 3 bases, with 11 bases between the two germline ends. The germline CDR1 and CDR2 sequences are SEHNR and FQNEAQ (reference sequence). The CDR3 consists of 16 residues. The CDR3 region is CASSLAQGADTGELFF. CDR3 coding DNA: TGTGCCAGCAGCTTAGCGCAGGGCGCGGACACCGGGGAGCTGTTTTTT. The full variable domain, with the rest looked up from reference TRBV7-9 and TRBJ2-2, is DTGVSQNPRHKITKRGQNVTFRCDPISEHNRLYWYRQTLGQGPEFLTYFQNEAQLEKSRLLSDRFSAERPKGSFSTLEIQRTEQGDSAMYLCASSLAQGADTGELFFGEGSRLTVL.

The chain combines TRBV23-1 with TRBJ2-7; D is ambiguous. TRBV23-1 is designated an ORF whose function remains uncertain. Trimming took off 0 bases at V and 5 bases at J, with 29 bases between the two ends. The CDR3 contains 20 residues. CDR3 bases: TGCGCCAGCAGTCAATCGGGCATAATCAGTCGGGTATCGGAAGTCCACGAGCAGTACTTC. It is translated as CASSQSGIISRVSEVHEQYF.

This clonotype was seen a few times. The chain combines TRBV7-9 with TRBJ2-3, with D possibly matching TRBD2 (6 bases). V was cut by 3 bases and J by 0 bases, with 16 bases left in between. CDR1 and CDR2 from the germline V gene are SEHNR and FQNEAQ (reference sequence). The CDR3 contains 17 residues. The CDR3 DNA reads as TGTGCCAGCAGCTTCCCCGTAGACGGGACTAGCACAGATACGCAGTATTTT. Translation gives CASSFPVDGTSTDTQYF. Full variable domain (missing parts from reference TRBV7-9 and TRBJ2-3): DTGVSQNPRHKITKRGQNVTFRCDPISEHNRLYWYRQTLGQGPEFLTYFQNEAQLEKSRLLSDRFSAERPKGSFSTLEIQRTEQGDSAMYLCASSFPVDGTSTDTQYFGPGTRLTVL.

Only a few counts were recorded for this clonotype. The V and J genes are TRBV30 and TRBJ2-1, with TRBD1 identical over 9 bases. This CDR3 has 15 amino acids. V lost 0 bases to trimming and J lost 6 bases; unmatched junction nucleotides: 6. The germline V gene has CDR1 GTSNPN and CDR2 SVGIG (reference sequence). This CDR3 reads CAWSVGTGPLNEQFF. Written as DNA, the CDR3 is TGTGCCTGGAGTGTGGGGACAGGGCCCCTCAATGAGCAGTTCTTC.